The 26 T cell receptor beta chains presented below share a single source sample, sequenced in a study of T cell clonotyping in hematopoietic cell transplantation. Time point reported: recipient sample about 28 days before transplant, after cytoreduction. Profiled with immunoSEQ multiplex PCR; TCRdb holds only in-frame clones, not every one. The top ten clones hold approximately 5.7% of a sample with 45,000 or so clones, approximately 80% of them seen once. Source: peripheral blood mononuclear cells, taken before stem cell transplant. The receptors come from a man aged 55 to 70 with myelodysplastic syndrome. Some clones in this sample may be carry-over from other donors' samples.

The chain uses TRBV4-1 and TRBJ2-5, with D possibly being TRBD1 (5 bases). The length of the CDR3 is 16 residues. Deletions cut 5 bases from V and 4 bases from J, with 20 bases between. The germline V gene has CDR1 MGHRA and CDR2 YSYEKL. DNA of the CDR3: TGCGCCAGCAGCGGGGAAGGACATCCTAATGGAGAGACCCAGTACTTC. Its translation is CASSGEGHPNGETQYF.

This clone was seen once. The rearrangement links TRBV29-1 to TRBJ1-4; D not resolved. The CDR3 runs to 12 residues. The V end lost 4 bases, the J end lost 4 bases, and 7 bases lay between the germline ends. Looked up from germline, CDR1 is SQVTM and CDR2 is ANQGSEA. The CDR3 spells CSVGRINEKLFF. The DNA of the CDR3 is TGCAGCGTTGGACGGATTAATGAAAAACTGTTTTTT.

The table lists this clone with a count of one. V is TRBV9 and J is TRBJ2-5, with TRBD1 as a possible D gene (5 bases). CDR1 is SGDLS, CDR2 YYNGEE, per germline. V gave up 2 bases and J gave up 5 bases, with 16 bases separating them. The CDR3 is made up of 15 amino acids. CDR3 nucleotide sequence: TGTGCCAGCAGCGTTTGGGGCAGGGTCTTTGAGACCCAGTACTTC. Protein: CASSVWGRVFETQYF.

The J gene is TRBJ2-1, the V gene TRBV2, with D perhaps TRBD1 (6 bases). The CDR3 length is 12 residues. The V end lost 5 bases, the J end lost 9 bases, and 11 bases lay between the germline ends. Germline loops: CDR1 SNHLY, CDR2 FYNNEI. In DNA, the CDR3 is TGTGCCAGCAGTTTCACAGGGTTTGAGCAGTTCTTC. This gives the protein CASSFTGFEQFF.

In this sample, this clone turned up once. The CDR3 nucleotides are TGTGCCAGCAGCTTTAGGCAGGGGGCGCCCGGGGAGCTGTTTTTT. It is translated as CASSFRQGAPGELFF. The chain uses TRBV7-3 and TRBJ2-2; 8 bases match TRBD1. CDR1 and CDR2 (germline): SGHTA, FQGTGA. Trimming cost V 3 bases and J 6 bases; bases outside gene matches: 6. The CDR3 has 15 amino acids.

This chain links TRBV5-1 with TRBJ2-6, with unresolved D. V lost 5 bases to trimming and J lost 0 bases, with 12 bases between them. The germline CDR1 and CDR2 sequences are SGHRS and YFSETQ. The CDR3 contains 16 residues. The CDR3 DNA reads TGCGCCAGCAGATTCACCGGTAGCTCTGGGGCCAACGTCCTGACTTTC. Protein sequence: CASRFTGSSGANVLTF.

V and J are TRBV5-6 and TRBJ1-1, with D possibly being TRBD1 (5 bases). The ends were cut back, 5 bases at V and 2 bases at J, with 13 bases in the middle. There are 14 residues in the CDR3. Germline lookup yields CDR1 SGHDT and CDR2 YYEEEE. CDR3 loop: CASRLRDGNTEAFF. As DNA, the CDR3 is TGTGCCAGCAGACTGAGGGACGGCAACACTGAAGCTTTCTTT.

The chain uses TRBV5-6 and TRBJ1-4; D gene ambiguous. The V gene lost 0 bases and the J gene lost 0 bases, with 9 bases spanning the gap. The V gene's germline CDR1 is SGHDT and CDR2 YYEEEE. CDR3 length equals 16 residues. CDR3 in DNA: TGTGCCAGCAGCTTGGGACCGCTACCAACTAATGAAAAACTGTTTTTT. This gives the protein CASSLGPLPTNEKLFF.

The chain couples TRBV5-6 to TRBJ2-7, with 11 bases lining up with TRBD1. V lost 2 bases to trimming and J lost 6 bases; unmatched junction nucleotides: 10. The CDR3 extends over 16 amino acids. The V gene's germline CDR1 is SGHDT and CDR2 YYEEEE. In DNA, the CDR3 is TGTGCCAGCAGCTTCGCTCTGGGACAGGGGGGACGCGAGCAGTACTTC. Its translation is CASSFALGQGGREQYF.

The CDR3 DNA reads TGCAGCGTTGGGGGAGGTTTTAGCAATCAGCCCCAGCATTTT. Translated: CSVGGGFSNQPQHF. The chain combines TRBV29-1 with TRBJ1-5; no firm D call. Trimming pared 4 bases from V and 0 bases from J, leaving 10 bases between. The germline V gene has CDR1 SQVTM and CDR2 ANQGSEA. The CDR3 is 14 amino acids. The full variable domain, completed using reference TRBV29-1 and TRBJ1-5, is SAVISQKPSRDICQRGTSLTIQCQVDSQVTMMFWYRQQPGQSLTLIATANQGSEATYESGFVIDKFPISRPNLTFSTLTVSNMSPEDSSIYLCSVGGGFSNQPQHFGDGTRLSIL.

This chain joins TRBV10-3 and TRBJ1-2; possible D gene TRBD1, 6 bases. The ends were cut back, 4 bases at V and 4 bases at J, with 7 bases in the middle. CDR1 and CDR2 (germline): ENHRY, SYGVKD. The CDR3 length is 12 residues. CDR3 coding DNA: TGTGCCATCAGTGGGACAGCCTATGGCTACACCTTC. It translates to CAISGTAYGYTF.

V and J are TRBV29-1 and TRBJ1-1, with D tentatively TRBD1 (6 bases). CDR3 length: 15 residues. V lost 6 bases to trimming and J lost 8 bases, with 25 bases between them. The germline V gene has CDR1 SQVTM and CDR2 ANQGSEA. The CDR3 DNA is TGCAGCGTGGGGGCACATCTTAGGCCGACTGAAGAAGCTTTCTTT. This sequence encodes CSVGAHLRPTEEAFF. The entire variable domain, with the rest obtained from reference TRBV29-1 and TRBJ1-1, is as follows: SAVISQKPSRDICQRGTSLTIQCQVDSQVTMMFWYRQQPGQSLTLIATANQGSEATYESGFVIDKFPISRPNLTFSTLTVSNMSPEDSSIYLCSVGAHLRPTEEAFFGQGTRLTVV.

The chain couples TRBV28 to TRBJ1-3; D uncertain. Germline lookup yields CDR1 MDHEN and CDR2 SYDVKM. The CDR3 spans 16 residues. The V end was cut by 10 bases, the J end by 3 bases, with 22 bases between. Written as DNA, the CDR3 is TGTGCCACTTCAAGGTACAGTTACCTTTTTGGAAACACCATATATTTT. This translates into CATSRYSYLFGNTIYF.

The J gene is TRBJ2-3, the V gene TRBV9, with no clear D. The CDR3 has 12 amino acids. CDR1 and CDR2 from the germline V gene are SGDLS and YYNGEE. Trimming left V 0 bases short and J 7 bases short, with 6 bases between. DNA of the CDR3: TGTGCCAGCAGCGTAGTGGATAATACGCAGTATTTT. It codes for CASSVVDNTQYF.

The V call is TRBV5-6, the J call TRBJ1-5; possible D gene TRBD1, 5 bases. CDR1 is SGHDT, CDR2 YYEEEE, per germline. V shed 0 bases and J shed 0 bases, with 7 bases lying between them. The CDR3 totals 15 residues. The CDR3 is CASSLGQLSNQPQHF. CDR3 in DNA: TGTGCCAGCAGCTTGGGACAGCTTAGCAATCAGCCCCAGCATTTT. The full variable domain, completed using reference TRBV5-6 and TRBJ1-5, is DAGVTQSPTHLIKTRGQQVTLRCSPKSGHDTVSWYQQALGQGPQFIFQYYEEEERQRGNFPDRFSGHQFPNYSSELNVNALLLGDSALYLCASSLGQLSNQPQHFGDGTRLSIL.

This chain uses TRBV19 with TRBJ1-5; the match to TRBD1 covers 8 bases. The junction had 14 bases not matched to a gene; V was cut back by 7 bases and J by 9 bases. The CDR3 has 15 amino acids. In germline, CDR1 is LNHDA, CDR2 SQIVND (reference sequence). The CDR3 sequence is CASIPLDREFVPQHF. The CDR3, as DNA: TGTGCCAGTATCCCACTGGACAGGGAATTTGTGCCCCAGCATTTT.

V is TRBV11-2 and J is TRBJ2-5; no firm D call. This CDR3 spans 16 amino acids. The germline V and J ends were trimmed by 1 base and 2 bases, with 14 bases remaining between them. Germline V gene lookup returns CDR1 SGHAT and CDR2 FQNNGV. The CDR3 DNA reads TGTGCCAGCAGCTTAGGACGGGCCGCCCAGCAAGAGACCCAGTACTTC. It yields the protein CASSLGRAAQQETQYF.

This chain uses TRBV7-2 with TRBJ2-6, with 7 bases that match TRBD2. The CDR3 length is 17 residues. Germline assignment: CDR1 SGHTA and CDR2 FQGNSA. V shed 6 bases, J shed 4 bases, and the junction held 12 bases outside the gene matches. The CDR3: CASRGGGQLSGANVLTF. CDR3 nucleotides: TGTGCCAGCAGGGGCGGGGGTCAGCTCTCCGGGGCCAACGTCCTGACTTTC.

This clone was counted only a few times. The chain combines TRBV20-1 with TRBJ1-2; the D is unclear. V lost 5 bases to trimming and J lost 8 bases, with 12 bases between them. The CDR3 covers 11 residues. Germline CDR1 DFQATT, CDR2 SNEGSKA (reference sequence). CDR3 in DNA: TGCAGTGCTTTGGGCCCCCACGGCTACACCTTC. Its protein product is CSALGPHGYTF.

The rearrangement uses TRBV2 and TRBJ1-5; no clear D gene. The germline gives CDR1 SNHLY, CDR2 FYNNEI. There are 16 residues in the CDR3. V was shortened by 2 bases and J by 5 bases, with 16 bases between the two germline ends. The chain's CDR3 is CASSETGPPKYQPQHF. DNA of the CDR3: TGTGCCAGCAGTGAAACCGGACCCCCCAAGTATCAGCCCCAGCATTTT.

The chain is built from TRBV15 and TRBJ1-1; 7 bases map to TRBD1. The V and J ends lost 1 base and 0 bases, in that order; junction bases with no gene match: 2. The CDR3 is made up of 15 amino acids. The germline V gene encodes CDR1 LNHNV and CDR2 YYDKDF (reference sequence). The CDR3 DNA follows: TGTGCCACCAGCAGAGGAGGACAGGTGAACACTGAAGCTTTCTTT. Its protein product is CATSRGGQVNTEAFF.

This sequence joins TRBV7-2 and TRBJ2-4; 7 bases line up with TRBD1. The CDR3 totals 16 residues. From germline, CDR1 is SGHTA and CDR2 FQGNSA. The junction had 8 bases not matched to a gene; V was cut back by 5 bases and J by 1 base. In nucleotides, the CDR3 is TGTGCCAGCAGCCCCACAGGGGCTGGGGCCAAAAACATTCAGTACTTC. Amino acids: CASSPTGAGAKNIQYF.

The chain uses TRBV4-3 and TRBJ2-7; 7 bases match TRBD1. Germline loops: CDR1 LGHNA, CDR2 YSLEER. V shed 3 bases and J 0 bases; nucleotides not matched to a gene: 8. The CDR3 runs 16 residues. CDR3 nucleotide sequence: TGCGCCAGCAGCCAGAGGGGACAGTTCCTCTCCTACGAGCAGTACTTC. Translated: CASSQRGQFLSYEQYF.

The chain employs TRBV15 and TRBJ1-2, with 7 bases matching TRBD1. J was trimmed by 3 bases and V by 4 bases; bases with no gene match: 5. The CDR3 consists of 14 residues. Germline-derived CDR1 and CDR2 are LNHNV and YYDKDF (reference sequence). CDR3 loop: CATSTPGQYYGYTF. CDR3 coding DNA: TGTGCCACCAGCACTCCGGGACAGTACTATGGCTACACCTTC.

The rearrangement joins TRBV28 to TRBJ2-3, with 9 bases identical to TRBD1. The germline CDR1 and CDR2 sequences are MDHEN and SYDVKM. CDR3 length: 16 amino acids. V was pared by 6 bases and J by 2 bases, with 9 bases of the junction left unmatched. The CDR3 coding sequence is TGTGCCAGCAGGCGATCCGGGACAGGGTCCACAGATACGCAGTATTTT. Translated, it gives CASRRSGTGSTDTQYF. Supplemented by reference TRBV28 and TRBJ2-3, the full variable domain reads DVKVTQSSRYLVKRTGEKVFLECVQDMDHENMFWYRQDPGLGLRLIYFSYDVKMKEKGDIPEGYSVSREKKERFSLILESASTNQTSMYLCASRRSGTGSTDTQYFGPGTRLTVL.

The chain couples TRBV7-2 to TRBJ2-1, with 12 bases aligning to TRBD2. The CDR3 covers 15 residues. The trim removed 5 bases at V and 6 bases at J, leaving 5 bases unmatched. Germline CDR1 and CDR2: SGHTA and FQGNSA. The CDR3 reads CASSDPSGGANEQFF. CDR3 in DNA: TGTGCCAGCAGCGACCCTAGCGGGGGGGCCAATGAGCAGTTCTTC.